This section outlines one TCR beta chain sequence together with its context. This clone was detected a few times. Its antigen remains undetermined. Base qualities are missing; no much larger clone stands one base away. These data originate in a study of cytotoxic CD8 clonotypes in ibrutinib-treated CLL (dated by TCRdb to about 2021). In terms of the full investigation: The cohort was composed of about a dozen relapsed/refractory and around 14 treatment-naive patients; IGHV unmutated status was identified in some 17 patients. Partial responses were observed in about 25 patients and complete responses in 2; after a median follow-up of 68 months, remission was maintained in roughly 15 patients and progression was observed in about twelve. The response samples were drawn at a median of 12 months into treatment, with a range of about 6 to 36 months. Samples averaged 255,043 productive templates and roughly 86,000 productive rearrangements. Longitudinal samples were available for about 30% of the roughly 86 trial participants. Cryopreserved peripheral blood mononuclear cells were collected at three points: before therapy, at response, and at either sustained remission or disease progression. Every sample from remission and from progressive disease was obtained while the patients were still on ibrutinib. Points the paper makes about the study in general: Sampling times were not matched between sustained-remission and progressing patients, and lymph node repertoires were not studied. Public clonotypes were found to be uncommon and were observed to contract or remain stable during treatment; the increase in clonality was shown to reflect expansion of private clonotypes at ibrutinib response. At ibrutinib response clonality went up, during sustained remission it held steady, and at progression it dropped back toward baseline. At baseline, clonality was higher than in age-matched healthy donors and showed a strong correlation with circulating CD8+ T-cell counts.

On a MiSeq, deep resolution sequencing aimed for a depth between 1 in 1 million and 1 in 200,000 T cells, with each clonotype covered around 9.2x on average. The immunoSEQ hsTCRB Kit was used to generate the TCR beta libraries. As for how the authors treated the data: Data were analyzed with ImmunoSEQ Data Assistant and ImmunoSEQ Analyzer, with V, D and J genes assigned per IMGT definitions. Clonality, which ranges from 0 to 1, was calculated as one minus the normalized Shannon entropy of productive rearrangement frequencies. Public clonotype analysis was restricted to overrepresented clonotypes comprising at least 0.05% of each patient's repertoire. Repertoires from more than ten age-matched healthy donors in immuneACCESS were used as clonality controls. In TCRdb, the immuneACCESS table is reduced to in-frame sequences with V and J assigned. These tables do not hold every clone; where another copy was compared, an unresolved V gene accounts for under half, and the others remain unexplained. V, J and clone size are taken as reported in that table, and D and trimming were inferred from the DNA itself. This sample lists approximately 60,000 clones; roughly 54% were detected once. The biggest ten clones account for around 25% of the sample.

The time point label of this sample denotes: progressive disease on ibrutinib. For TCR beta library preparation, roughly 2 micrograms of genomic DNA were isolated from cryopreserved PBMCs. Longitudinal blood samples from CLL patients on ibrutinib monotherapy underwent high-throughput TCR beta sequencing. The patients were enrolled in a single-center, open-label phase 2 trial of ibrutinib monotherapy. Trimming removed 7 bases from V and 4 bases from J; the gene matches leave 7 bases unexplained. For CDR1 and CDR2, the germline V gene lists SGHTA and FQGNSA. Its CDR3 holds 14 amino acids, cysteine through phenylalanine. The DNA shown is the 42-base CDR3, in frame from base 1.

Here the sequenced sample was PBMCs, taken at disease progression, from a patient treated with ibrutinib. The sequence derives from a human donor with chronic lymphocytic leukemia. The chain is made from TRBV7-2 and TRBJ2-5; 9 central nucleotides agree with TRBD2. The CDR3 protein sequence reads: CASKYIAGVETQYF. In nucleotides, the sequence is TGTGCCAGCAAATATATAGCGGGAGTAGAGACCCAGTACTTC.